The 22 T cell receptor beta chains below come from one sample, sequenced in a study of T cell repertoires in cytomegalovirus infection. Antigen specificity for these receptors is unknown. TCRdb itself ran the reads through MiXCR, one entry per CDR3 protein. The table has under 850,000 distinct CDR3 sequences, around 30% seen once. This specimen was cultured PBMCs, taken from culture after CMV antigen stimulation. These receptors all stem from a human donor in good health (CMV status not recorded). Some clones in this sample may be carry-over from other donors' samples.

The chain joins TRBV5-1 to TRBJ2-1, with 7 positions matching TRBD1. The CDR3 spans 13 residues. Germline V gene lookup returns CDR1 SGHRS and CDR2 YFSETQ. V lost 4 bases and J lost 8; bases outside the gene matches: 6. CDR3 in DNA: TGCGCCAGCAGCCCGACAGGGAACGATGAGCAGTTCTTC. It codes for CASSPTGNDEQFF.

This clonotype was seen a handful of times. The chain uses TRBV6-5 and TRBJ2-7, with D maybe TRBD2 (6 bases). CDR1 is MNHEY and CDR2 is SVGAGI in the germline V gene. CDR3 size: 11 residues. Deletions cut 11 bases from V and 0 bases from J, with 8 bases between. CDR3 coding DNA: TGTGCCTACGGGAGCTCCTACGAGCAGTACTTC. Protein product: CAYGSSYEQYF.

This clonotype was detected a few times. The genes are TRBV4-3 and TRBJ2-1; the D gene is possibly TRBD2 (6 bases). Germline V gene data show CDR1 as LGHNA and CDR2 as YSLEER. The CDR3 contains 17 residues. The ends were cut back, 3 bases at V and 0 bases at J, with 15 bases in the middle. The CDR3 here is CASSQRGRGSSYNEQFF. The CDR3 bases are TGCGCCAGCAGCCAGAGGGGTCGGGGGAGCTCCTACAATGAGCAGTTCTTC.

The chain combines TRBV6-6 with TRBJ1-2; D possibly corresponds to TRBD1 (5 bases). V was shortened by 5 bases and J by 0 bases, with 13 bases between the two germline ends. CDR3 size: 15 residues. Germline V gene data show CDR1 as MNHNY and CDR2 as SVGAGI (reference sequence). The CDR3 nucleotides are TGTGCCAGCAGTATCACAGGAACCACTAACTATGGCTACACCTTC. It specifies CASSITGTTNYGYTF.

This clonotype has more than one count but fewer than ten. This sequence joins TRBV6-1 and TRBJ2-2; 7 nucleotides align to TRBD1. CDR3 length: 14 amino acids. The junction had 10 bases not matched to a gene; V was cut back by 9 bases and J by 6 bases. Germline V gene lookup returns CDR1 MNHNS and CDR2 SASEGT. Here the CDR3 DNA reads TGTGCCAGTCGACTACTTCAGGGGGCCGGGGAGCTGTTTTTT. Protein sequence: CASRLLQGAGELFF.

The chain recombines TRBV30 with TRBJ1-1; D ambiguous. Germline CDR1 reads GTSNPN; CDR2 reads SVGIG (reference sequence). The CDR3 covers 15 residues. Trimming cost V 1 base and J 1 base, with 13 bases left between them. The CDR3 sequence: CAWSGTAGANTEAFF. The CDR3 nucleotides read TGTGCCTGGAGTGGGACGGCCGGAGCGAACACTGAAGCTTTCTTT.

This clonotype appeared a single time. The chain recombines TRBV2 with TRBJ1-2; D is ambiguous. Germline CDR1 is SNHLY and CDR2 is FYNNEI. Deletions cut 6 bases from V and 1 base from J, with 12 bases between. The CDR3 runs to 14 residues. CDR3 DNA: TGTGCCAGCAGCGAGGAGCGGAATAACTATGGCTACACCTTC. Encoded protein: CASSEERNNYGYTF.

This clonotype occurred a few times. The chain joins TRBV6-5 to TRBJ2-1; 8 bases map to TRBD2. V shed 2 bases, J shed 7 bases, and the junction held 13 bases outside the gene matches. The CDR3 has 17 amino acids. Looked up from germline, CDR1 is MNHEY and CDR2 is SVGAGI. The CDR3 DNA reads TGTGCCAGCAGTTACGGTGTGGGCGGGAGGCCGGGGAATGAGCAGTTCTTC. It specifies CASSYGVGGRPGNEQFF.

This clonotype came up a few times. The V gene is TRBV20-1, the J gene TRBJ1-6, with D perhaps TRBD1 (6 bases). This CDR3 comprises 16 residues. V lost 1 base to trimming and J lost 7 bases, with 17 bases between them. Germline CDR1 reads DFQATT; CDR2 reads SNEGSKA (reference sequence). CDR3 amino acids: CSARAPPDRTNSPLHF. The CDR3 DNA is TGCAGTGCTAGAGCCCCCCCCGACAGGACGAATTCACCCCTCCACTTT.

In this sample, this clonotype turned up a few times. V is TRBV20-1 and J is TRBJ1-2; tentative D call: TRBD1 (5 bases). The V end was cut by 5 bases, the J end by 3 bases, with 16 bases between. The CDR3 loop spans 14 amino acids. CDR1 is DFQATT and CDR2 is SNEGSKA in the germline V gene (reference sequence). The CDR3: CSASPRGGDYGYTF. As DNA, the CDR3 is TGCAGTGCTTCCCCGAGGGGCGGCGACTATGGCTACACCTTC.

This clonotype was seen ten or more times. V is TRBV12-3 or TRBV12-4 and J is TRBJ1-5; D call uncertain. CDR3 size: 12 residues. V gave up 6 bases and J gave up 5 bases, with 8 bases separating them. This CDR3 is CASRAGDQPQHF. Written as DNA, the CDR3 is TGTGCCAGCAGGGCCGGGGATCAGCCCCAGCATTTT.

V gene TRBV12-3 or TRBV12-4 combines with J gene TRBJ1-2; no clear D. Between the trimmed V and J ends, which lost 6 bases and 8 bases, there was a span of 16 bases. This CDR3 has 13 residues. The CDR3 DNA sequence: TGTGCCAGCAGCCCTTATCTCCCTATGGGCTACACCTTC. Encoded protein: CASSPYLPMGYTF.

This clonotype occurred once. This sequence joins TRBV24-1 and TRBJ2-5; perhaps TRBD1 as D (6 bases). Per the germline V gene, CDR1 is KGHDR and CDR2 is SFDVKD. This CDR3 is 16 amino acids long. Trimming shortened V by 3 bases and J by 8 bases, and 21 bases separated the two germline ends. The CDR3 region has the DNA TGTGCCACCAGTGATCCCACACAGGGAGCCTCGGGAACCCAGTACTTC. Translating gives CATSDPTQGASGTQYF.

The chain combines TRBV19 with TRBJ1-5; weak D call: TRBD1 (5 bases). Germline V gene lookup returns CDR1 LNHDA and CDR2 SQIVND (reference sequence). V was trimmed by 5 bases and J by 7 bases, leaving 12 bases between them. The CDR3 is 13 amino acids. The CDR3 here is CASSARVGQPQHF. As DNA, the CDR3 is TGTGCCAGTAGTGCCAGGGTTGGCCAGCCCCAGCATTTT.

The V and J genes are TRBV29-1 and TRBJ2-3; D assignment may be TRBD1 or TRBD2 (6 bases each). Germline lookup yields CDR1 SQVTM and CDR2 ANQGSEA. The CDR3 totals 15 residues. V shed 8 bases and J shed 4 bases, with 22 bases lying between them. The CDR3 spells CSSLGPHREADTQYF. The DNA for the CDR3 is TGCAGCTCCCTAGGTCCCCACAGGGAGGCAGATACGCAGTATTTT.

This clonotype occurred a few times. The J gene is TRBJ2-1, the V gene TRBV20-1; 10 bases match TRBD2. The germline V gene has CDR1 DFQATT and CDR2 SNEGSKA (reference sequence). V lost 6 bases, J lost 9 bases, and 17 bases stayed unmatched. CDR3 size: 16 residues. CDR3 sequence reads: CSAVDSGRDYRGEQFF. The CDR3, as DNA: TGCAGTGCCGTGGACAGCGGGAGGGACTACAGGGGTGAGCAGTTCTTC.

This clonotype was observed a few times. The V and J genes are TRBV6-5 and TRBJ2-5; 7 bases fit TRBD2. The V segment lost 0 bases and the J segment 2 bases; nucleotides outside the gene matches: 3. Germline V gene lookup returns CDR1 MNHEY and CDR2 SVGAGI. This CDR3 has 15 amino acids. This CDR3 is CASSYSAGEQETQYF. The CDR3 coding sequence is TGTGCCAGCAGTTACTCGGCGGGGGAACAAGAGACCCAGTACTTC.

The gene calls are TRBV20-1 and TRBJ1-4; no reliable D call. The germline gives CDR1 DFQATT, CDR2 SNEGSKA (reference sequence). The CDR3 contains 15 residues. Trimming shortened V by 1 base and J by 1 base, and 10 bases separated the two germline ends. The CDR3: CSARVMGKTNEKLFF. The CDR3, as DNA: TGCAGTGCTAGAGTTATGGGGAAAACTAATGAAAAACTGTTTTTT.

The chain has TRBV6-5 and TRBJ2-1; D perhaps matches TRBD2 (6 bases). Germline CDR1 MNHEY, CDR2 SVGAGI. V lost 6 bases to trimming and J lost 4 bases, with 13 bases between them. This CDR3 comprises 14 residues. The CDR3 sequence is CASSPPGRYNEQFF. In nucleotides, the CDR3 is TGTGCCAGCAGCCCGCCAGGGAGGTACAATGAGCAGTTCTTC.

Of note for this clonotype: Just one base apart from a much larger clone, this may be a read error. This rearrangement joins TRBV7-2 to TRBJ2-3; D unresolved. CDR3 length equals 14 residues. CDR1 and CDR2 (germline): SGHTA, FQGNSA. CDR3 nucleotide sequence: TGTGCCAGCTGCTTATCGTATGTCACAGATACGCAGTATTTT. This sequence encodes CASCLSYVTDTQYF.

This rearrangement joins TRBV12-3 or TRBV12-4 to TRBJ2-7; D gene unclear. The V gene lost 2 bases and the J gene lost 2 bases, with 13 bases spanning the gap. The CDR3 length is 15 residues. CDR3 DNA: TGTGCCAGCAGTTTAACAGTATCGGGCCCCTACGAGCAGTACTTC. This translates into CASSLTVSGPYEQYF.

The rearrangement uses TRBV6-2 or TRBV6-3 and TRBJ2-3; TRBD2 is a possible D gene (5 bases). CDR3 length: 15 residues. Looked up from germline, CDR1 is MNHEY and CDR2 is SVGEGT. Trimming took 5 bases from V and 3 from J, leaving 15 bases between them. Here the CDR3 reads CASSLTGRTTDTQYF. The CDR3 region has the DNA TGTGCCAGCAGTCTAACGGGGAGAACGACAGATACGCAGTATTTT.